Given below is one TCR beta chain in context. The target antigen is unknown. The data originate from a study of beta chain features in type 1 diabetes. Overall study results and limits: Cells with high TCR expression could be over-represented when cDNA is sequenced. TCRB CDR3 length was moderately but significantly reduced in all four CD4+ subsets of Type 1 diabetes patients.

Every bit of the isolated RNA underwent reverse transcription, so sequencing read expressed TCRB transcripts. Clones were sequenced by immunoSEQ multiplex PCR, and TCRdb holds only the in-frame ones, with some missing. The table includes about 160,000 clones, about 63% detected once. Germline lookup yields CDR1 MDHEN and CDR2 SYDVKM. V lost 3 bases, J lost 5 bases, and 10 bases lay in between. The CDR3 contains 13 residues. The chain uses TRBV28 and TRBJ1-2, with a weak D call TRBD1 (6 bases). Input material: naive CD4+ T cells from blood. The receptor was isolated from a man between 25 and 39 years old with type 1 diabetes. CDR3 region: CASSFGTPYGYTF. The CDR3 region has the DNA TGTGCCAGCAGTTTCGGGACACCGTATGGCTACACCTTC.